This is a list of T cell receptor beta chains from one sample in a study of cytomegalovirus exposure and HLA in healthy donors. Sequenced by immunoSEQ multiplex PCR; TCRdb stores in-frame clones only, minus some. The sample holds under 200,000 clones, roughly 75% seen once. Sequencing was performed on PBMCs. All receptors derive from a woman aged 40-49 years in good health and CMV-seropositive. Both conserved end residues are part of each CDR3. The D gene is left open where the match is weak. Rows may omit the clone size; those that give it use once, few, many or a size class.

CDR3 protein	CDR3 DNA	D gene	V gene	J gene	clone size
CASSSLSHEKLFF	TGCGCCAGCAGCTCCCTGAGTCATGAAAAACTGTTTTTT	NA	TRBV4-1	TRBJ1-4	NA
CASSLQGITDTQYF	TGCGCCAGCAGCTTACAGGGGATCACAGATACGCAGTATTTT	TRBD1	TRBV5-1	TRBJ2-3	NA
CASRASSGASVEQYF	TGTGCCAGCAGAGCCTCTAGCGGGGCCTCCGTCGAGCAGTACTTC	TRBD2	TRBV2	TRBJ2-7	NA
CASSDHRGLTEAFF	TGTGCCAGCAGCGACCACAGGGGACTCACTGAAGCTTTCTTT	TRBD1	TRBV11-2	TRBJ1-1	NA
CASSVGTSGRYGELFF	TGTGCCAGCAGCGTCGGGACTAGCGGGAGATACGGGGAGCTGTTTTTT	TRBD2	TRBV9	TRBJ2-2	NA
CASSPGQLETQYF	TGTGCCAGCTCACCAGGACAGTTAGAGACCCAGTACTTC	NA	TRBV18	TRBJ2-5	few
CASSITGGNYEQYF	TGTGCCAGTAGTATTACAGGGGGCAACTACGAGCAGTACTTC	TRBD1	TRBV19	TRBJ2-7	few
CASSHQGLAGENEQYF	TGTGCCAGCAGCCATCAGGGACTAGCGGGAGAGAACGAGCAGTACTTC	TRBD2	TRBV14	TRBJ2-7	NA
CASSPPGQNFNTEAFF	TGTGCCAGCAGTCCTCCGGGACAAAACTTTAACACTGAAGCTTTCTTT	NA	TRBV28	TRBJ1-1	NA
CASSFGAQGGNRQFF	TGTGCCAGCAGCTTCGGAGCGCAGGGGGGAAACCGGCAGTTCTTC	NA	TRBV7-9	TRBJ2-1	NA
CASSVGDRTHTDTQYF	TGTGCCAGCAGCGTAGGGGACAGGACACACACAGATACGCAGTATTTT	TRBD1	TRBV9	TRBJ2-3	NA
CASPFPGGEGYTF	TGTGCCAGCCCCTTTCCGGGGGGGGAGGGCTACACCTTC	NA	TRBV5-4	TRBJ1-2	NA
CASSPHSGTGAGLEQFF	TGCGCCAGCAGCCCCCACTCCGGGACAGGGGCAGGACTTGAGCAGTTCTTC	TRBD1	TRBV5-1	TRBJ2-1	once
CASRTGGYGYTF	TGTGCCAGCAGAACAGGGGGCTACGGCTACACCTTC	TRBD1	TRBV28	TRBJ1-2	NA
CASSPAGVREQPQHF	TGTGCCAGCTCACCCGCAGGGGTCCGGGAACAGCCCCAGCATTTT	NA	TRBV18	TRBJ1-5	NA
CASSLTSGRGTGELFF	TGTGCCAGCAGTTTAACTAGCGGGAGAGGCACCGGGGAGCTGTTTTTT	TRBD2	TRBV28	TRBJ2-2	few
CATTGTSGTDTQYF	TGTGCCACCACCGGTACTAGCGGCACAGATACGCAGTATTTT	TRBD2	TRBV28	TRBJ2-3	once
CASSLIAGHQFF	TGTGCCAGCAGTTTAATTGCGGGGCATCAGTTCTTC	NA	TRBV28	TRBJ2-1	NA
CASSQDRPFGGTQYF	TGCGCCAGCAGCCAAGATAGACCCTTTGGAGGTACGCAGTATTTT	NA	TRBV4-1	TRBJ2-3	NA
CATSRDYNQPQHF	TGTGCCACCAGCAGAGATTATAATCAGCCCCAGCATTTT	NA	TRBV15	TRBJ1-5	NA
CASSVGPTSQDEQYF	TGTGCCAGCAGCGTAGGACCGACTAGCCAGGACGAGCAGTACTTC	TRBD2	TRBV9	TRBJ2-7	NA
CASSPRLAGVSGEQYF	TGTGCCAGCAGCCCGAGACTAGCGGGAGTATCGGGAGAGCAGTACTTC	TRBD2	TRBV7-2	TRBJ2-7	NA
CAISESTGEFGNEQFF	TGTGCCATCAGTGAATCGACCGGGGAATTCGGGAATGAGCAGTTCTTC	NA	TRBV10-3	TRBJ2-1	NA
CASRLAAQGGELFF	TGCGCCAGCAGACTAGCGGCTCAAGGGGGGGAGCTGTTTTTT	TRBD2	TRBV5-1	TRBJ2-2	few
CASSLGVNTGELFF	TGTGCCAGCAGTCTCGGAGTTAACACCGGGGAGCTGTTTTTT	NA	TRBV27	TRBJ2-2	few
CASSPGGWTGELFF	TGTGCCAGCAGTCCAGGGGGCTGGACCGGGGAGCTGTTTTTT	TRBD1	TRBV9	TRBJ2-2	NA
CASSPGTGGKSYEQYF	TGTGCCAGCAGCCCGGGGACAGGGGGAAAAAGCTACGAGCAGTACTTC	TRBD1	TRBV9	TRBJ2-7	NA
CASTNGGGGYGYTF	TGTGCCAGCACAAACGGCGGGGGGGGCTATGGCTACACCTTC	NA	TRBV9	TRBJ1-2	NA
CASSEPTSGSSDSRSYNEQFF	TGCGCCAGCAGTGAACCGACTAGCGGGAGTTCGGATAGTAGGTCCTACAATGAGCAGTTCTTC	TRBD2	TRBV10-2	TRBJ2-1	NA
CASSDSTSGSNEQFF	TGTGCCAGCAGTGACTCAACTAGCGGGAGCAATGAGCAGTTCTTC	TRBD2	TRBV6-4	TRBJ2-1	NA